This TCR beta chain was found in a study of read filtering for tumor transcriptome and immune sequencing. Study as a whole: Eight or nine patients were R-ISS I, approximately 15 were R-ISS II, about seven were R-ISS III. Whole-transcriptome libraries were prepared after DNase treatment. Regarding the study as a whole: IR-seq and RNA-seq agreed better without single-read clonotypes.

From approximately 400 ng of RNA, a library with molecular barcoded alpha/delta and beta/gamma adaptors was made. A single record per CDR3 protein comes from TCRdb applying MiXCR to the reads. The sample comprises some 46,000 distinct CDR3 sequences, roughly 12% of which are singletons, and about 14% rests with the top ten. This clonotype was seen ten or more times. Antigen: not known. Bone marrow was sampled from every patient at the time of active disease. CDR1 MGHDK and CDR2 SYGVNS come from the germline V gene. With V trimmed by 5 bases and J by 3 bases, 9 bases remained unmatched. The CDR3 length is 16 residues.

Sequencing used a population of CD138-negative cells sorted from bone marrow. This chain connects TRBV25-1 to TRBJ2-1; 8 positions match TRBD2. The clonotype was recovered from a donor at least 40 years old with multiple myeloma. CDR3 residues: CASSISAGGIYNEQFF. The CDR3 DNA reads TGTGCCAGCAGTATATCCGCGGGAGGAATCTACAATGAGCAGTTCTTC.